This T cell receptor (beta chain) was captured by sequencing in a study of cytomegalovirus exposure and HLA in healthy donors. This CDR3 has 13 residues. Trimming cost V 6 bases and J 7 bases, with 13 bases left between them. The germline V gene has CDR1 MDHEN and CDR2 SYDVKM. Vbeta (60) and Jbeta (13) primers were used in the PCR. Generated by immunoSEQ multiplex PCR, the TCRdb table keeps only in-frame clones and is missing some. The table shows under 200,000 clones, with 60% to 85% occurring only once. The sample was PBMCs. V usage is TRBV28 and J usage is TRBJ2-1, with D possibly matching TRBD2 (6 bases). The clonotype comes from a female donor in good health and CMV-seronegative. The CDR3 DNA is TGTGCCAGCAGGACTAGAGTAACGAATGAGCAGTTCTTC. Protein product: CASRTRVTNEQFF. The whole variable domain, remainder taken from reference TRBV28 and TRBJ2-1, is DVKVTQSSRYLVKRTGEKVFLECVQDMDHENMFWYRQDPGLGLRLIYFSYDVKMKEKGDIPEGYSVSREKKERFSLILESASTNQTSMYLCASRTRVTNEQFFGPGTRLTVL.